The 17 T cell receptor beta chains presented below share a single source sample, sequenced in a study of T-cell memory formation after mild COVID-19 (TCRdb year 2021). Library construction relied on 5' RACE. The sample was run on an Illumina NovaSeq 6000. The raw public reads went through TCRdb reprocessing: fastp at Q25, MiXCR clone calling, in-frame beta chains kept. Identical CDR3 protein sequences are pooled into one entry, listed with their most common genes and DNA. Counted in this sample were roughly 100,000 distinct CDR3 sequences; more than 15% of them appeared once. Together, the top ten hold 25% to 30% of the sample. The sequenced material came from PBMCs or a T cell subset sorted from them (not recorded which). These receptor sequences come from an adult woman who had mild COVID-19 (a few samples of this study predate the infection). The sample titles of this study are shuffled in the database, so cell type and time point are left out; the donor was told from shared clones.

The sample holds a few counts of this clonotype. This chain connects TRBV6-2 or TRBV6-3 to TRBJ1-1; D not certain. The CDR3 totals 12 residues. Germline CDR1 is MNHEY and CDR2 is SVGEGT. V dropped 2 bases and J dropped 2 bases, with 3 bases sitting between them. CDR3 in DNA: TGTGCCAGCAGTTACCTAAACACTGAAGCTTTCTTT. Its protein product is CASSYLNTEAFF.

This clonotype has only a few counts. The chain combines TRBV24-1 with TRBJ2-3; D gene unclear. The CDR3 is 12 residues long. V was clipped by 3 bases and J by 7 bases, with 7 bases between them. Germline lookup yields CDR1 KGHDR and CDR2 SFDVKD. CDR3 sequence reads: CATSDLGNTQYF. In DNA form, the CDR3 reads TGTGCCACCAGTGATCTGGGTAATACGCAGTATTTT.

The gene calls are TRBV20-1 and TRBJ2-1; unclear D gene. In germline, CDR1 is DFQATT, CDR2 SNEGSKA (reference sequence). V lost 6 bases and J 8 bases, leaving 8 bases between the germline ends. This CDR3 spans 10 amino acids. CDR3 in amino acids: CSARLDEQFF. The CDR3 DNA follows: TGCAGTGCAAGACTTGATGAGCAGTTCTTC.

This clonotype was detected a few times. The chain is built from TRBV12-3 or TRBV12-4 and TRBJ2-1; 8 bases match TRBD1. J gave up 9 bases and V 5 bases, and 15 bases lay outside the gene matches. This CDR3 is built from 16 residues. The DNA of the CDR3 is TGTGCCAGCAGTGGGCCGTGGATGGCACAGGGGGGTGAGCAGTTCTTC. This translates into CASSGPWMAQGGEQFF.

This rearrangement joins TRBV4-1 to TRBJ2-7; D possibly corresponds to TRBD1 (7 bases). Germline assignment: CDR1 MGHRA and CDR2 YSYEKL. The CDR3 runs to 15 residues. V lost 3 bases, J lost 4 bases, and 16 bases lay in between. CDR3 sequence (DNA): TGCGCCAGCAGCCAGTACATGTCAGGGGGGTACGAGCAGTACTTC. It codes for CASSQYMSGGYEQYF.

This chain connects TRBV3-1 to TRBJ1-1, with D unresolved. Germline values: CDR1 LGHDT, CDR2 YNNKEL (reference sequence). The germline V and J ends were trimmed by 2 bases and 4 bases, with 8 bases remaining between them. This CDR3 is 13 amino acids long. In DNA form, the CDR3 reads TGTGCCAGCAGCCAACCTCAAGGCACTGAAGCTTTCTTT. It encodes CASSQPQGTEAFF. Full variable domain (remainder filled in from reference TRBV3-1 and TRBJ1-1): DTAVSQTPKYLVTQMGNDKSIKCEQNLGHDTMYWYKQDSKKFLKIMFSYNNKELIINETVPNRFSPKSPDKAHLNLHINSLELGDSAVYFCASSQPQGTEAFFGQGTRLTVV.

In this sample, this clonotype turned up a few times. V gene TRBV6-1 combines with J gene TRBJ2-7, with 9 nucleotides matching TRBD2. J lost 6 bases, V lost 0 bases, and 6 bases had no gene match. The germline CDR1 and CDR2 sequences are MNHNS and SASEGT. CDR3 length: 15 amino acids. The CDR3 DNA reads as TGTGCCAGCAGTGAAGCTCCGTCTAGCGGGGTCGAGCAGTACTTC. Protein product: CASSEAPSSGVEQYF.

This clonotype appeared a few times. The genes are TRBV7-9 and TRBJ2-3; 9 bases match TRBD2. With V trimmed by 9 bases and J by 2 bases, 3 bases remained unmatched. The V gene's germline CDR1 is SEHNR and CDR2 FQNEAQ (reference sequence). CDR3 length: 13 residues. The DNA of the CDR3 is TGTGCCAGAGCGGGAGGCATCACAGATACGCAGTATTTT. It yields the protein CARAGGITDTQYF.

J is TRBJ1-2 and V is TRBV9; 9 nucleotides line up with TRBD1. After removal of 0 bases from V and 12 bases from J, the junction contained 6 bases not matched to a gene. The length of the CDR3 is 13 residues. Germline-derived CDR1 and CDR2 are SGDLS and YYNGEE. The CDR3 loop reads CASSVVGDREHTF. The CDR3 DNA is TGTGCCAGCAGCGTAGTCGGGGACAGGGAACACACCTTC.

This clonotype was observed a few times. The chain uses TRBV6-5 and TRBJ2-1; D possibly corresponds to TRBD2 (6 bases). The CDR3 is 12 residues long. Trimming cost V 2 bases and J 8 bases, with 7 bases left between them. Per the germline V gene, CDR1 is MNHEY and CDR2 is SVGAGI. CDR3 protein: CASSYGGDEQFF. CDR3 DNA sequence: TGTGCCAGCAGTTACGGAGGGGATGAGCAGTTCTTC.

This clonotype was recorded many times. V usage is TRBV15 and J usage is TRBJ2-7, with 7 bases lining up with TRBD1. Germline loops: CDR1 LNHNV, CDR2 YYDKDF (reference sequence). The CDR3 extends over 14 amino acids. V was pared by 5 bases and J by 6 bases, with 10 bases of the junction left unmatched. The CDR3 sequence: CATSPRNDRAEQYF. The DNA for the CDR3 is TGTGCCACCAGCCCAAGGAATGACAGGGCCGAGCAGTACTTC.

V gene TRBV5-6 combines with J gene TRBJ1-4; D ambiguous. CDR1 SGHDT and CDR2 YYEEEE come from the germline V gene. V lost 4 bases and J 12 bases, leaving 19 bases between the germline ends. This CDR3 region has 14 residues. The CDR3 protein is CASSPNYPANELFF. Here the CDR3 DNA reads TGTGCCAGCAGCCCGAACTACCCGGCGAACGAACTGTTTTTT. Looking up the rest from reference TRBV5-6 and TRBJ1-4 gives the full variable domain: DAGVTQSPTHLIKTRGQQVTLRCSPKSGHDTVSWYQQALGQGPQFIFQYYEEEERQRGNFPDRFSGHQFPNYSSELNVNALLLGDSALYLCASSPNYPANELFFGSGTQLSVL.

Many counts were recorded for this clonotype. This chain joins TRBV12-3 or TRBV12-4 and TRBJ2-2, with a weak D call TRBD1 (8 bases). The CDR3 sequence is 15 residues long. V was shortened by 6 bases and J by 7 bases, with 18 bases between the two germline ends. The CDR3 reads CASSPTGGGGGELFF. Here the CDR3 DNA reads TGTGCCAGCAGCCCCACAGGGGGAGGGGGCGGGGAGCTGTTTTTT.

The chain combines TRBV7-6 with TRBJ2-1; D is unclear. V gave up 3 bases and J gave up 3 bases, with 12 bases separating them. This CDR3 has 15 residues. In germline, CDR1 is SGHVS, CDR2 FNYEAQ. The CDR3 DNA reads TGTGCCAGCAGCTTTGAACTGGTAGGCTACAATGAGCAGTTCTTC. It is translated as CASSFELVGYNEQFF.

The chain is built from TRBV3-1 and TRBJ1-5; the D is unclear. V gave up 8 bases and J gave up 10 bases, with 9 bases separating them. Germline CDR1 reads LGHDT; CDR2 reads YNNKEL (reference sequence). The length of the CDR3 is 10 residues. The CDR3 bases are TGTGCCAGCGTATCACGCCCCCAGCATTTT. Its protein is CASVSRPQHF.

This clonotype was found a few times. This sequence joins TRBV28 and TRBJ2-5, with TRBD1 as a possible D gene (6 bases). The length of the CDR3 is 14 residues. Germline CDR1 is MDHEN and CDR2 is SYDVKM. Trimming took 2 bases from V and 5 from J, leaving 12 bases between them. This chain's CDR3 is CASSLQGIQETQYF. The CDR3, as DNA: TGTGCCAGCAGTTTACAGGGGATTCAGGAGACCCAGTACTTC.

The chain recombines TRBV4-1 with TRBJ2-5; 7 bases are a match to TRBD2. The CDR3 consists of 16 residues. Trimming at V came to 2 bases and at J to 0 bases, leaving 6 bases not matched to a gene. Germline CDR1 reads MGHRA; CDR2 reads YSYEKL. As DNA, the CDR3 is TGCGCCAGCAGCCAAATGTTAGCGGGTGACCAAGAGACCCAGTACTTC. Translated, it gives CASSQMLAGDQETQYF.